Below are 19 T cell receptor beta chains sequenced from a single sample in a study of cytomegalovirus exposure and HLA in healthy donors (dated by TCRdb to the late 2010s). Library prep was done by the immunoSEQ multiplex PCR assay. The multiplex PCR relied on a mix of 60 forward primers for TCR Vbeta segments and 13 reverse primers for TCR Jbeta segments. Not all clones reach the TCRdb copy of this immuneACCESS table, which keeps in-frame sequences only. Checked studies attribute under half of the gap to unresolved V genes and leave the rest unexplained. Here the sample has more than 90,000 clones; under 85% occur a single time. The ten largest account for around 5% of the sample. Sequences were obtained from PBMCs. Receptors were obtained from a man aged 25 to 45 in good health and CMV-seropositive.

The V gene is TRBV7-6, the J gene TRBJ2-7; TRBD1 agrees at 9 bases. Germline CDR1 is SGHVS and CDR2 is FNYEAQ. The CDR3 contains 16 residues. With V trimmed by 1 base and J by 3 bases, 7 bases remained unmatched. CDR3 sequence reads: CASSLVGTGTYYEQYF. The DNA of the CDR3 is TGTGCCAGCAGCTTAGTTGGGACAGGGACATACTACGAGCAGTACTTC.

The chain recombines TRBV28 with TRBJ1-4; D perhaps matches TRBD1 (6 bases). CDR3 size: 16 residues. Trimming cost V 5 bases and J 2 bases, with 15 bases left between them. Germline V lookup: CDR1 MDHEN, CDR2 SYDVKM. The CDR3 region is CASSNTGLRTNEKLFF. The CDR3 region has the DNA TGTGCCAGCAGTAACACAGGGCTTCGCACTAATGAAAAACTGTTTTTT. Drawing the rest from reference TRBV28 and TRBJ1-4, the complete variable domain is DVKVTQSSRYLVKRTGEKVFLECVQDMDHENMFWYRQDPGLGLRLIYFSYDVKMKEKGDIPEGYSVSREKKERFSLILESASTNQTSMYLCASSNTGLRTNEKLFFGSGTQLSVL.

The chain links TRBV10-3 to TRBJ1-3; D remains ambiguous. V was trimmed by 1 base and J by 0 bases, leaving 7 bases between them. Per germline, CDR1 ENHRY and CDR2 SYGVKD. There are 15 residues in the CDR3. The CDR3 reads CAISEWSGSGNTIYF. DNA of the CDR3: TGTGCCATCAGTGAGTGGTCCGGCTCTGGAAACACCATATATTTT.

The chain is built from TRBV25-1 and TRBJ1-4; weak D call: TRBD1 (6 bases). Germline V lookup: CDR1 MGHDK, CDR2 SYGVNS. The ends were cut back, 4 bases at V and 4 bases at J, with 16 bases in the middle. The CDR3 is 16 amino acids. The CDR3 DNA reads TGTGCCAGCAGTGGGCACTTACAGGGATTTAATGAAAAACTGTTTTTT. This gives the protein CASSGHLQGFNEKLFF.

The V gene is TRBV27, the J gene TRBJ1-5, with 7 nucleotides matching TRBD1. The CDR3 runs to 14 residues. V lost 2 bases to trimming and J lost 6 bases; unmatched junction nucleotides: 4. In germline, CDR1 is MNHEY, CDR2 SMNVEV (reference sequence). Here the CDR3 DNA reads TGTGCCAGCAGTTTAGGGCCAGGGGGTCAGCCCCAGCATTTT. Translated, it gives CASSLGPGGQPQHF.

V gene TRBV13 combines with J gene TRBJ1-3, with 8 bases fitting TRBD1. V trimming: 2 bases; J trimming: 6 bases; junction bases outside the gene matches: 3. This CDR3 region has 14 residues. Germline CDR1 PRHDT, CDR2 FYEKMQ (reference sequence). CDR3 amino acids: CASSLPGQANTIYF. CDR3 DNA sequence: TGTGCCAGCAGCTTACCGGGACAGGCAAACACCATATATTTT. Combining the CDR3 with reference TRBV13 and TRBJ1-3 gives the whole variable domain AAGVIQSPRHLIKEKRETATLKCYPIPRHDTVYWYQQGPGQDPQFLISFYEKMQSDKGSIPDRFSAQQFSDYHSELNMSSLELGDSALYFCASSLPGQANTIYFGEGSWLTVV.

This clone was seen only once. The V call is TRBV28, the J call TRBJ2-7; 9 positions match TRBD1. The CDR3 extends over 13 amino acids. The junction had 0 bases not matched to a gene; V was cut back by 0 bases and J by 6 bases. The V gene's germline CDR1 is MDHEN and CDR2 SYDVKM. The CDR3 protein is CASSLWTGGEQYF. The CDR3 DNA reads TGTGCCAGCAGTTTATGGACAGGGGGCGAGCAGTACTTC.

The chain employs TRBV15 and TRBJ2-1; 8 nucleotides line up with TRBD2. This CDR3 is built from 15 residues. Germline loops: CDR1 LNHNV, CDR2 YYDKDF (reference sequence). The V and J ends lost 6 bases and 5 bases, in that order; junction bases with no gene match: 9. The CDR3 region is CATRPRGGRNNEQFF. The DNA for the CDR3 is TGTGCCACCAGGCCCCGGGGGGGGCGAAACAATGAGCAGTTCTTC.

This clone came up a few times. V is TRBV6-4 and J is TRBJ2-1; TRBD1 matches at 9 bases. Germline trimming cut 0 bases from V and 3 bases from J; bases unmatched to any gene: 0. This CDR3 is built from 15 residues. Germline CDR1 MRHNA, CDR2 SNTAGT. CDR3 DNA sequence: TGTGCCAGCAGTGACTCGACAGGGGGCTACAATGAGCAGTTCTTC. It is translated as CASSDSTGGYNEQFF.

This chain connects TRBV4-3 to TRBJ2-5, with TRBD1 identical over 8 bases. The J call may not be correct, given that the DNA end is closer to TRBJ2-7. This CDR3 has 13 residues. CDR1 is LGHNA and CDR2 is YSLEER in the germline V gene. The CDR3 coding sequence is TGCGCCAGCAGCCAACGACAGGGGTACGAGCAGTACTTC. It specifies CASSQRQGYEQYF.

A note on this clone: This CDR3 is also generated by other DNA sequences in the sample. This chain connects TRBV6-1 to TRBJ1-5; 7 nucleotides align to TRBD1. The CDR3 is 14 residues long. In germline, CDR1 is MNHNS, CDR2 SASEGT. Trimming at V came to 5 bases and at J to 3 bases, leaving 4 bases not matched to a gene. The CDR3 DNA is TGTGCCAGCAGTTCGGGACAGCACAATCAGCCCCAGCATTTT. Encoded protein: CASSSGQHNQPQHF.

V usage is TRBV27 and J usage is TRBJ1-5; the D gene is possibly TRBD1 (6 bases). The length of the CDR3 is 15 residues. Per germline, CDR1 MNHEY and CDR2 SMNVEV (reference sequence). The ends were cut back, 5 bases at V and 4 bases at J, with 15 bases in the middle. The CDR3 reads CASSLAGVGNQPQHF. The CDR3 nucleotides read TGTGCCAGCAGTCTAGCAGGGGTTGGGAATCAGCCCCAGCATTTT.

This clone was seen a few times. The chain links TRBV6-4 to TRBJ1-6, with D possibly TRBD1 on 6 matching bases. The CDR3 has 15 residues. Trimming cost V 2 bases and J 4 bases, with 9 bases left between them. CDR1 is MRHNA and CDR2 is SNTAGT in the germline V gene. The CDR3 loop reads CASSDPTGYNSPLHF. The CDR3 DNA sequence: TGTGCCAGCAGTGACCCGACAGGATATAATTCACCCCTCCACTTT.

This clone was seen only once. The CDR3 loop reads CASIDRDRDSYGYTF. The DNA of the CDR3 is TGTGCCAGTATAGACCGGGACAGGGACAGCTATGGCTACACCTTC. This chain links TRBV19 with TRBJ1-2, with TRBD1 matching 9 bases. Germline lookup yields CDR1 LNHDA and CDR2 SQIVND (reference sequence). This CDR3 is 15 amino acids long. With V trimmed by 7 bases and J by 4 bases, 10 bases remained unmatched.

The CDR3 DNA sequence: TGCGCCAGCAGCTTGTCACAGCCCTACTATGGCTACACCTTC. This codes for CASSLSQPYYGYTF. The V and J genes are TRBV5-1 and TRBJ1-2, with unresolved D. This CDR3 contains 14 residues. V lost 1 base, J lost 3 bases, and 10 bases lay in between. Germline values: CDR1 SGHRS, CDR2 YFSETQ.

The rearrangement links TRBV28 to TRBJ1-2; 9 bases align to TRBD1. Germline-derived CDR1 and CDR2 are MDHEN and SYDVKM. The CDR3 length is 19 residues. V lost 2 bases, J lost 0 bases, and 13 bases stayed unmatched. The CDR3 nucleotides read TGTGCCAGCAGTTTAGGATCCTTCATTCGGGACAGGGCTAACTATGGCTACACCTTC. Translated: CASSLGSFIRDRANYGYTF.

The chain uses TRBV5-6 and TRBJ2-1, with TRBD1 identical over 7 bases. Germline-derived CDR1 and CDR2 are SGHDT and YYEEEE. This CDR3 comprises 15 residues. Losses at the gene ends were 4 bases for V and 2 bases for J; bases not matched to a gene: 6. The CDR3 DNA follows: TGTGCCAGCAGCCTCAGGGGGAGCGCCTACAATGAGCAGTTCTTC. Its translation: CASSLRGSAYNEQFF.

V and J are TRBV5-1 and TRBJ2-7, with a weak D call TRBD2 (5 bases). This CDR3 has 14 amino acids. Germline-derived CDR1 and CDR2 are SGHRS and YFSETQ. Trimming removed 1 base at V and 3 bases at J, with 11 bases between. CDR3 bases: TGCGCCAGCAGCTTGTTCGCGGCGGGCTACGAGCAGTACTTC. Protein sequence: CASSLFAAGYEQYF.

The chain has TRBV6-4 and TRBJ1-2; possibly TRBD1 for D (5 bases). Germline-derived CDR1 and CDR2 are MRHNA and SNTAGT. CDR3 length: 13 amino acids. Trimming removed 2 bases at V and 4 bases at J, with 8 bases between. Here the CDR3 DNA reads TGTGCCAGCAGTGACGGGGGACTCTATGGCTACACCTTC. Translation: CASSDGGLYGYTF.